The text below deals with one T cell receptor beta chain. Its specificity is unknown. This specimen comes from a study of beta chain features in type 1 diabetes. Study-wide context: Cell yields, gender and age were similar in healthy donors and patients.

Overall study results and limits: All four CD4+ subsets from Type 1 diabetes patients carried moderately but significantly shorter TCRB CDR3s.

The investigators reverse transcribed all of the isolated RNA, so they sequenced expressed TCRB transcripts. Assay: immunoSEQ multiplex PCR; the TCRdb copy retains only in-frame clones and omits some. Counted here are over 600,000 clones, roughly an eighth occurring once; the ten biggest clones make up more than 0.09%. V lost 6 bases and J lost 0; bases outside the gene matches: 6. Germline V CDR1 and CDR2: LNHDA, SQIVND (reference sequence). There are 17 residues in the CDR3. The sequence came from a man aged 25-45 years with type 1 diabetes. Sequencing was done on a sample of naive CD4+ T cells from blood. J is TRBJ2-3 and V is TRBV19, with TRBD2 identical over 13 bases. In nucleotides, the CDR3 is TGTGCCAGTAGATGGACTAGCGGGGGTGCTAGCACAGATACGCAGTATTTT. Its translation is CASRWTSGGASTDTQYF.